One T cell receptor beta chain is described in this entry. This record comes from a study of T cell changes during pregnancy in multiple sclerosis. Using immunoSEQ multiplex PCR, the repertoire was profiled, and TCRdb retains in-frame clones only, with some absent. The sample lists 70,000 to 90,000 clones, 85% to 95% occurring once. The source material was peripheral blood, sampled in the second trimester of pregnancy. The receptor was isolated from a female donor in good health, enrolled as a control in a pregnancy study.

DNA for the CDR3: TGTGCCAGTAGTATAACCCGGCAGGGGGTCTACGAGCAGTACTTC. Its translation is CASSITRQGVYEQYF. V is TRBV19 and J is TRBJ2-7; 7 bases map to TRBD1. The ends lost 2 bases at V and 3 bases at J; junction bases unmatched: 7. The V gene's germline CDR1 is LNHDA and CDR2 SQIVND (reference sequence). CDR3 length equals 15 residues. Supplemented by reference TRBV19 and TRBJ2-7, the full variable domain reads DGGITQSPKYLFRKEGQNVTLSCEQNLNHDAMYWYRQDPGQGLRLIYYSQIVNDFQKGDIAEGYSVSREKKESFPLTVTSAQKNPTAFYLCASSITRQGVYEQYFGPGTRLTVT.